This T cell receptor (beta chain) was documented in a study of cytomegalovirus exposure and HLA in healthy donors. General study results and limits: A missense variant in DCLRE1C was later tied to TCR beta V- and J-gene trimming. In all likelihood, a cluster of highly shared sequence variants was a sequencing artifact. According to the study, 150 to 200 TCR beta chains were cytomegalovirus-associated.

PCR involved 60 Vbeta and 13 Jbeta primers. Some clones are missing from TCRdb's copy, which holds only in-frame ones; the method was immunoSEQ multiplex PCR. The data contain some 95,000 clones, approximately 71% of them singletons. There are 14 residues in the CDR3. CDR1 and CDR2 from the germline V gene are LGHNA and YSLEER. The V and J ends lost 3 bases and 7 bases, in that order; junction bases with no gene match: 4. The donors comprised healthy bone marrow donors. A few counts support this clone. What it recognizes is unknown. Material: PBMCs. This clonotype originated in a woman under 30 in good health and CMV-seropositive. V and J are TRBV4-3 and TRBJ1-1; 11 bases align to TRBD1. The CDR3 nucleotides are TGCGCCAGCAGCCATGGACAGGGGGCCCGTGAAGCTTTCTTT. Protein: CASSHGQGAREAFF.